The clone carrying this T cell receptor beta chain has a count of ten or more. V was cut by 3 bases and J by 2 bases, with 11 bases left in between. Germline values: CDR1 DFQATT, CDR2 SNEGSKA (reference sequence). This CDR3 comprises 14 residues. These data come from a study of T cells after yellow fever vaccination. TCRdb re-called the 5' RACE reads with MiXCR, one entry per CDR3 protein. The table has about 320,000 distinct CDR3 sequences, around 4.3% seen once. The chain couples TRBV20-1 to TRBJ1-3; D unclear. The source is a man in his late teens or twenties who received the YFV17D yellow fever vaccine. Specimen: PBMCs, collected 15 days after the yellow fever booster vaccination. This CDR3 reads CSASPGGPGNTIYF. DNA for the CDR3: TGCAGTGCTAGCCCCGGCGGACCTGGAAACACCATATATTTT.